Below are 24 T cell receptor beta chains sequenced from a single sample in a study of shared clonotypes between healthy human individuals. Clones were read by immunoSEQ multiplex PCR, and TCRdb kept only the in-frame ones, dropping some. The table has 500,000 to 550,000 clones, around 95% seen once. Sequenced: naive CD4+ T cells sorted from blood. Noted subset: CD45RA+ positively selected. Receptor source: a woman younger than 45 in good health.

V is TRBV7-6 and J is TRBJ2-5; 10 bases fit TRBD1. The DNA end is a closer match to TRBJ2-7, so the J assignment may be wrong. The CDR3 consists of 18 residues. CDR1 SGHVS and CDR2 FNYEAQ come from the germline V gene. CDR3 nucleotide sequence: TGTGCCAGCAGCTTCGGGACAGGGGCCTCTTGGACCTCCTACGAGCAGTACTTC. It translates to CASSFGTGASWTSYEQYF.

The chain is built from TRBV28 and TRBJ2-3; 7 bases line up with TRBD1. Germline assignment: CDR1 MDHEN and CDR2 SYDVKM. V shed 5 bases and J 1 base; nucleotides not matched to a gene: 6. CDR3 length equals 15 residues. CDR3 sequence: CASSPYRGRTDTQYF. In DNA form, the CDR3 reads TGTGCCAGCAGTCCCTACAGGGGACGCACAGATACGCAGTATTTT.

The chain carries TRBV19 and TRBJ2-2; tentative D call: TRBD1 (6 bases). The CDR3 is made up of 14 amino acids. The germline CDR1 and CDR2 sequences are LNHDA and SQIVND (reference sequence). Trimming took off 4 bases at V and 2 bases at J, with 8 bases between the two ends. CDR3 sequence: CASSRTENTGELFF. CDR3 in DNA: TGTGCCAGTAGTAGGACAGAAAACACCGGGGAGCTGTTTTTT.

This chain joins TRBV6-5 and TRBJ2-4; tentatively, D is TRBD1 (5 bases). The CDR3 loop spans 15 amino acids. Trimming pared 4 bases from V and 6 bases from J, leaving 16 bases between. The V gene's germline CDR1 is MNHEY and CDR2 SVGAGI. CDR3 protein: CASSSARAGRNIQYF. The CDR3 DNA sequence: TGTGCCAGCAGTTCCGCCAGGGCTGGAAGAAACATTCAGTACTTC.

V gene TRBV7-8 combines with J gene TRBJ1-1, with 12 bases fitting TRBD1. Per germline, CDR1 SGHVS and CDR2 FQNEAQ. Trimming cost V 2 bases and J 2 bases; bases outside gene matches: 3. The CDR3 runs 16 residues. The CDR3 sequence is CASSLHGTGGNTEAFF. The CDR3 bases are TGTGCCAGCAGCTTACACGGGACAGGGGGCAACACTGAAGCTTTCTTT.

The chain couples TRBV10-3 to TRBJ2-3; no clear D. Germline CDR1 and CDR2: ENHRY and SYGVKD. The ends were cut back, 6 bases at V and 2 bases at J, with 9 bases in the middle. The CDR3 consists of 13 residues. The DNA for the CDR3 is TGTGCCATCAGAGAGGATTCCACAGATACGCAGTATTTT. Translation: CAIREDSTDTQYF.

Details on this clone: Other DNA sequences within the sample encode an identical CDR3. The genes are TRBV15 and TRBJ2-5; D is perhaps TRBD1 (5 bases). The CDR3 is 14 residues long. Germline CDR1 LNHNV, CDR2 YYDKDF (reference sequence). The V gene lost 1 base and the J gene lost 3 bases, with 9 bases spanning the gap. CDR3: CATSRGQGKETQYF. The CDR3 region has the DNA TGTGCCACCAGCAGAGGCCAGGGAAAAGAGACCCAGTACTTC.

The gene calls are TRBV5-1 and TRBJ2-1; D may be TRBD1 (6 bases). This CDR3 is built from 13 residues. The V end was cut by 4 bases, the J end by 7 bases, with 12 bases between. Germline CDR1 is SGHRS and CDR2 is YFSETQ. This CDR3 reads CASSQQGFNEQFF. The CDR3 DNA reads as TGCGCCAGCAGCCAACAGGGATTTAATGAGCAGTTCTTC.

The CDR3 loop reads CASSYGGTANTEAFF. The CDR3 coding sequence is TGTGCCAGCAGTTACGGCGGGACTGCGAACACTGAAGCTTTCTTT. The chain uses TRBV6-5 and TRBJ1-1; maybe TRBD1 (5 bases). The V and J ends lost 2 bases and 1 base respectively, with 11 bases between them. Germline loops: CDR1 MNHEY, CDR2 SVGAGI. The CDR3 has 15 residues.

The chain has TRBV7-2 and TRBJ2-1, with no clear D. Trimming cost V 5 bases and J 3 bases, with 11 bases left between them. CDR3 length equals 14 residues. Germline lookup yields CDR1 SGHTA and CDR2 FQGNSA. The CDR3 nucleotides read TGTGCCAGCAGCCGGCGCAGCGTCTACAATGAGCAGTTCTTC. It specifies CASSRRSVYNEQFF.

V is TRBV7-9 and J is TRBJ1-1; a weak D match, TRBD1 (5 bases). V was trimmed by 10 bases and J by 1 base, leaving 22 bases between them. Germline values: CDR1 SEHNR, CDR2 FQNEAQ (reference sequence). This CDR3 spans 16 amino acids. CDR3 coding DNA: TGTGCCACGCAGACTCCCCGTGGACAAGAGAACACTGAAGCTTTCTTT. Encoded protein: CATQTPRGQENTEAFF. The whole variable domain, filled in from reference TRBV7-9 and TRBJ1-1, reads DTGVSQNPRHKITKRGQNVTFRCDPISEHNRLYWYRQTLGQGPEFLTYFQNEAQLEKSRLLSDRFSAERPKGSFSTLEIQRTEQGDSAMYLCATQTPRGQENTEAFFGQGTRLTVV.

CDR3 in DNA: TGTGCCAGCAACCACGTGGGGGACGCTGAAGCTTTCTTT. It codes for CASNHVGDAEAFF. The rearrangement links TRBV21-1 to TRBJ1-1. TRBV21-1 is a pseudogene locus. The CDR3 totals 13 residues.

The V and J genes are TRBV5-1 and TRBJ2-3; TRBD1 aligns across 10 bases. Germline V gene data show CDR1 as SGHRS and CDR2 as YFSETQ. V trimming: 4 bases; J trimming: 3 bases; junction bases outside the gene matches: 5. The CDR3 sequence is 15 residues long. DNA of the CDR3: TGCGCCAGCAGCGTCCCGGGACAGGGGACAGATACGCAGTATTTT. Translated: CASSVPGQGTDTQYF.

The J gene is TRBJ2-2, the V gene TRBV10-1; D is perhaps TRBD1 (5 bases). The CDR3 has 14 amino acids. Trimming removed 2 bases from V and 5 bases from J, with 9 bases in between. Germline lookup yields CDR1 WNHNN and CDR2 SYGVQD (reference sequence). CDR3 region: CASSEIAGTGELFF. The CDR3 region has the DNA TGCGCCAGCAGTGAGATTGCAGGGACCGGGGAGCTGTTTTTT.

V usage is TRBV15 and J usage is TRBJ1-2; TRBD1 is a possible D gene (6 bases). Trimming pared 5 bases from V and 3 bases from J, leaving 13 bases between. This CDR3 is built from 14 residues. Germline V gene lookup returns CDR1 LNHNV and CDR2 YYDKDF (reference sequence). The CDR3 protein is CATSPGQLYYGYTF. The CDR3, as DNA: TGTGCCACCAGCCCCGGACAGCTTTACTATGGCTACACCTTC.

The chain links TRBV29-1 to TRBJ2-7; 8 bases are shared with TRBD2. The CDR3 is 14 residues long. J was trimmed by 5 bases and V by 4 bases; bases with no gene match: 10. From germline, CDR1 is SQVTM and CDR2 ANQGSEA. CDR3 sequence: CSVGLGLARDEQYF. CDR3 in DNA: TGCAGCGTTGGCCTTGGACTAGCTCGGGACGAGCAGTACTTC.

DNA for the CDR3: TGTGCCAGCAGCTTAGTTCAGGGGACTAGCGGGAGCGAGAGGGATACGCAGTATTTT. This codes for CASSLVQGTSGSERDTQYF. The rearrangement joins TRBV7-8 to TRBJ2-3, with TRBD2 matching 14 bases. V gave up 1 base and J gave up 6 bases; unmatched junction bases: 12. The CDR3 runs 19 residues. The germline V gene encodes CDR1 SGHVS and CDR2 FQNEAQ.

Only one count was recorded for this clone. The rearrangement uses TRBV19 and TRBJ1-5; unclear D gene. The V and J ends lost 3 bases and 3 bases respectively, with 9 bases between them. CDR1 is LNHDA and CDR2 is SQIVND in the germline V gene (reference sequence). CDR3 length equals 14 residues. CDR3: CASSMVGSNQPQHF. The DNA for the CDR3 is TGTGCCAGTAGTATGGTAGGGTCCAATCAGCCCCAGCATTTT.

The rearrangement links TRBV5-1 to TRBJ1-2; 8 bases are a match to TRBD1. J was trimmed by 5 bases and V by 0 bases; bases with no gene match: 3. This CDR3 contains 14 residues. In germline, CDR1 is SGHRS, CDR2 YFSETQ. CDR3 amino acids: CASSLDWTGYGYTF. As DNA, the CDR3 is TGCGCCAGCAGCTTGGACTGGACAGGGTATGGCTACACCTTC.

The gene calls are TRBV28 and TRBJ2-2; 14 positions agree with TRBD2. The CDR3 runs 19 residues. Germline V CDR1 and CDR2: MDHEN, SYDVKM. The junction had 10 bases not matched to a gene; V was cut back by 7 bases and J by 0 bases. The CDR3 spells CASTLIRLAGGANTGELFF. CDR3 nucleotides: TGTGCCAGCACCCTAATCCGACTAGCGGGAGGGGCGAACACCGGGGAGCTGTTTTTT.

J is TRBJ1-1 and V is TRBV28; D is unclear. The germline V and J ends were trimmed by 2 bases and 2 bases, with 9 bases remaining between them. The CDR3 runs to 14 residues. Germline V gene data show CDR1 as MDHEN and CDR2 as SYDVKM. CDR3 residues: CASSLGAYNTEAFF. The CDR3, as DNA: TGTGCCAGCAGTTTAGGAGCTTATAACACTGAAGCTTTCTTT.

V and J are TRBV5-5 and TRBJ2-7; D not resolved. The CDR3 consists of 14 residues. V lost 0 bases, J lost 3 bases, and 10 bases lay in between. Germline assignment: CDR1 SGHKS and CDR2 YYEKEE (reference sequence). CDR3 DNA sequence: TGTGCCAGCAGCTTGGTTGCAGAGAACTACGAGCAGTACTTC. Translation: CASSLVAENYEQYF.

The chain links TRBV28 to TRBJ1-4, with a tentative D call TRBD1 (5 bases). Trimming cost V 6 bases and J 3 bases, with 14 bases left between them. The length of the CDR3 is 15 residues. Germline V CDR1 and CDR2: MDHEN, SYDVKM. Here the CDR3 reads CASRFPGGANEKLFF. CDR3 coding DNA: TGTGCCAGCAGGTTCCCGGGGGGAGCTAATGAAAAACTGTTTTTT.

CDR3 loop: CASSFLPGGHSNQPQHF. The CDR3 nucleotides read TGTGCCAGCAGCTTTTTACCCGGGGGCCATAGCAATCAGCCCCAGCATTTT. The V gene is TRBV5-5, the J gene TRBJ1-5; possibly TRBD1 for D (6 bases). The V gene lost 2 bases and the J gene lost 0 bases, with 15 bases spanning the gap. The CDR3 is 17 residues long. CDR1 and CDR2 (germline): SGHKS, YYEKEE (reference sequence).